This TCR beta chain emerged from a study of blood T cell repertoires in COVID-19. Looking at the study overall: Both acute and convalescent COVID-19 samples were obtained from the United States, Italy and Spain. Sample material is recorded as cDNA or gDNA derived from T cells, B-cell-depleted T cells, or PBMCs.

The repertoire was sequenced with immunoSEQ multiplex PCR; TCRdb's copy has only in-frame clones and lacks some. The top ten clones hold roughly 9.4% of a sample with a few hundred thousand clones, 87% of them seen once. Recovered status in Cohort 3 required two negative PCRs, clearance, or symptom resolution. This CDR3 spans 14 amino acids. Between the trimmed V and J ends, which lost 0 bases and 8 bases, there was a span of 8 bases. The germline V gene has CDR1 SGHVS and CDR2 FQNEAQ. This TCR was recovered from a woman between 50 and 59 years old who had recovered from COVID-19. The rearrangement links TRBV7-8 to TRBJ1-6, with D unresolved. The specimen was PBMCs or T cells enriched from blood (not recorded which). The CDR3 reads CASSLALQDSPLHF. CDR3 DNA sequence: TGTGCCAGCAGCTTAGCACTGCAGGATTCACCCCTCCACTTT.